Below, 11 T cell receptor beta chains from the same sample are listed, as sequenced in a study of PD-1 blockade in classical Hodgkin lymphoma. The time point denotes: cycle 4 day 1 (C4D1), after less than seven weeks of nivolumab. Every patient experienced relapse after autologous stem cell transplantation, and brentuximab vedotin exposure varied. Repertoires were generated with immunoSEQ multiplex PCR, while TCRdb's copy carries only in-frame clones and drops some. The table includes around 60,000 clones, about 90% detected once. The specimen comprised peripheral blood mononuclear cells (PBMCs), sampled before the fourth cycle of nivolumab. The receptors originated from a human donor with classical Hodgkin lymphoma.

The V gene is TRBV5-1, the J gene TRBJ2-7; D possibly uses TRBD1 or TRBD2 (6 bases each). CDR3 length equals 12 residues. The germline V gene encodes CDR1 SGHRS and CDR2 YFSETQ. The ends were cut back, 5 bases at V and 2 bases at J, with 8 bases in the middle. CDR3: CASRRGAYEQYF. The CDR3 DNA follows: TGCGCCAGCAGGAGGGGGGCCTACGAGCAGTACTTC.

The chain has TRBV9 and TRBJ2-1; 7 nucleotides line up with TRBD1. The CDR3 is 17 amino acids. CDR1 is SGDLS and CDR2 is YYNGEE in the germline V gene. Losses at the gene ends were 0 bases for V and 3 bases for J; bases not matched to a gene: 9. CDR3 nucleotides: TGTGCCAGCAGCGTAGAAGGGACAGACTATTTCTACAATGAGCAGTTCTTC. Translating it yields CASSVEGTDYFYNEQFF.

The V call is TRBV7-2, the J call TRBJ1-2; tentative D call: TRBD1 (5 bases). V was clipped by 2 bases and J by 6 bases, with 10 bases between them. CDR3 length: 13 residues. Germline assignment: CDR1 SGHTA and CDR2 FQGNSA. For the CDR3, the DNA is TGTGCCAGCAGCTTACAGGGCTCTAATGGCTACACCTTC. Protein sequence: CASSLQGSNGYTF.

This rearrangement joins TRBV19 to TRBJ1-5, with TRBD1 identical over 9 bases. V was pared by 4 bases and J by 7 bases, with 5 bases of the junction left unmatched. The germline CDR1 and CDR2 sequences are LNHDA and SQIVND (reference sequence). There are 14 residues in the CDR3. In nucleotides, the CDR3 is TGTGCCAGTAGTACGGACAGGGGAGGGCAGCCCCAGCATTTT. Translated: CASSTDRGGQPQHF.

This chain uses TRBV9 with TRBJ2-7, with a tentative D call TRBD2 (5 bases). Germline assignment: CDR1 SGDLS and CDR2 YYNGEE. The CDR3 runs 14 residues. V shed 3 bases and J shed 3 bases, with 13 bases lying between them. The CDR3 loop reads CASSDLAHLYEQYF. The CDR3 DNA is TGTGCCAGCAGCGACCTAGCCCACCTCTACGAGCAGTACTTC.

This clone was seen just once. The chain links TRBV11-2 to TRBJ1-2; D is undetermined. The CDR3 is made up of 12 amino acids. Trimming took off 0 bases at V and 2 bases at J, with 1 base between the two ends. Looked up from germline, CDR1 is SGHAT and CDR2 is FQNNGV. CDR3 nucleotides: TGTGCCAGCAGCTTAGAAAACTATGGCTACACCTTC. Translating gives CASSLENYGYTF. The whole variable domain, filled in from reference TRBV11-2 and TRBJ1-2, reads EAGVAQSPRYKIIEKRQSVAFWCNPISGHATLYWYQQILGQGPKLLIQFQNNGVVDDSQLPKDRFSAERLKGVDSTLKIQPAKLEDSAVYLCASSLENYGYTFGSGTRLTVV.

This chain links TRBV29-1 with TRBJ1-1; D is unclear. Germline V gene lookup returns CDR1 SQVTM and CDR2 ANQGSEA. V was clipped by 4 bases and J by 0 bases, with 12 bases between them. This CDR3 contains 14 residues. The CDR3: CSVAPPALNTEAFF. The CDR3 nucleotides are TGCAGCGTTGCCCCCCCTGCCCTGAACACTGAAGCTTTCTTT.

The chain employs TRBV30 and TRBJ2-1; 7 nucleotides align to TRBD1. V lost 3 bases, J lost 8 bases, and 10 bases stayed unmatched. The CDR3 has 14 residues. CDR1 is GTSNPN and CDR2 is SVGIG in the germline V gene (reference sequence). The DNA of the CDR3 is TGTGCCTGGAGAAGGGGGCTGGAGACCGATGAGCAGTTCTTC. Amino acid sequence: CAWRRGLETDEQFF.

The chain links TRBV7-9 to TRBJ2-6; possibly TRBD1 for D (6 bases). Deletions cut 5 bases from V and 4 bases from J, with 21 bases between. Germline assignment: CDR1 SEHNR and CDR2 FQNEAQ (reference sequence). This CDR3 spans 18 amino acids. The CDR3 sequence is CASSLPRPGESGANVLTF. In nucleotides, the CDR3 is TGTGCCAGCAGCCTCCCCCGGCCAGGGGAGTCAGGGGCCAACGTCCTGACTTTC.

This clone was recorded once. This sequence joins TRBV19 and TRBJ1-3, with 7 bases lining up with TRBD1. Germline trimming cut 5 bases from V and 2 bases from J; bases unmatched to any gene: 0. This CDR3 region has 13 residues. Germline V lookup: CDR1 LNHDA, CDR2 SQIVND (reference sequence). The CDR3 DNA sequence: TGTGCCAGTAGTGGGACAGCTGGAAACACCATATATTTT. Protein sequence: CASSGTAGNTIYF.

V gene TRBV7-9 combines with J gene TRBJ1-3, with D hard to call. V was clipped by 3 bases and J by 3 bases, with 9 bases between them. The CDR3 totals 14 residues. The germline gives CDR1 SEHNR, CDR2 FQNEAQ (reference sequence). CDR3 region: CASSFATSGNTIYF. The CDR3 DNA follows: TGTGCCAGCAGCTTCGCCACGAGTGGAAACACCATATATTTT.